This entry describes one T cell receptor beta chain. Its antigen is undetermined. The data originate from a study of shared clonotypes between healthy human individuals. Study results and limitations: Rarefaction showed that sequencing of sorted subsets was incomplete (despite large depth).

In the authors' workflow: Quality scores were absent from the junction-only immunoSEQ sequences, so filtering differed. Some clones are missing from TCRdb's copy, which holds only in-frame ones; the method was immunoSEQ multiplex PCR. Clone size and V and J calls were adopted from that table, with D and trimming inferred from the DNA. This table has some 1 million clones, around 74% appearing once. The CDR3 extends over 14 amino acids. CDR1 and CDR2 from the germline V gene are SGHTA and FQGNSA. The V end was cut by 3 bases, the J end by 6 bases, with 15 bases between. Sample: memory CD4+ T cells sorted from blood. Subset denoted: CD45RA-negative fraction. The chain combines TRBV7-2 with TRBJ2-7, with unresolved D. The TCR was taken from a man younger than 30 in good health. CDR3 DNA: TGTGCCAGCAGCTTTGACCTCCTTGCTACCGAGCAGTACTTC. Translation gives CASSFDLLATEQYF.